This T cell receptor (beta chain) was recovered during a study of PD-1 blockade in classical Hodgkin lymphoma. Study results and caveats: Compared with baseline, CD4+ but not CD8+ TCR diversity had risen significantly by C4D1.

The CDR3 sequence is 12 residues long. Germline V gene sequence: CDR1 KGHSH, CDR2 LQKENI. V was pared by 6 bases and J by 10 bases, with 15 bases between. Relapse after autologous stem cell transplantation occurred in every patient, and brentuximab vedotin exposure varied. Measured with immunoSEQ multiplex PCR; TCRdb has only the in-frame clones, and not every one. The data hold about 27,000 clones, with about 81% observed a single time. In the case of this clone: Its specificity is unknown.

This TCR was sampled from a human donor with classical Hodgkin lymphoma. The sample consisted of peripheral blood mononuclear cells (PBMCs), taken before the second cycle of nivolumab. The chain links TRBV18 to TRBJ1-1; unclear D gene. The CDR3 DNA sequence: TGTGCCAGCTCGGATTTAAGTGAAAGAGCTTTCTTT. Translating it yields CASSDLSERAFF.